The rows below give T cell receptor beta chains drawn from one sample of a study of shared clonotypes between healthy human individuals. Only in-frame clones appear in the TCRdb table, and some are missing; sequencing was by immunoSEQ multiplex PCR. The sample lists roughly 2 million clones, approximately 95% occurring once. The sample comprised naive CD4+ T cells sorted from blood. The receptors were gathered from a man younger than 30 in good health. Each CDR3 is given with its conserved first and last residue. D genes are given only for firm matches. Size is omitted from some rows. Given values are once, few, many or a class for expanded clones.

>TRBJ2-5|-|-|TRBV5-1
CASSLGSLGGETQYF
TGCGCCAGCAGCTTGGGTAGTCTAGGTGGAGAGACCCAGTACTTC
>TRBJ2-3|-|-|TRBV5-4
CASSPTWYPSTDTQYF
TGTGCCAGCAGCCCTACATGGTACCCTAGCACAGATACGCAGTATTTT
>TRBJ2-1|-|-|TRBV27
CASRAGTTIGEQFF
TGTGCCAGCAGAGCCGGGACCACAATCGGTGAGCAGTTCTTC
>TRBJ1-2|-|-|TRBV6-6
CASSRGTVSNYGYTF
TGTGCCAGCAGCCGGGGGACCGTTTCCAACTATGGCTACACCTTC
>TRBJ2-6|-|TRBD2|TRBV2
CASKPGGTGANVLTF
TGTGCCAGCAAGCCCGGGGGGACCGGGGCCAACGTCCTGACTTTC
>TRBJ1-1|-|-|TRBV18
CASSPWDGNTEAFF
TGTGCCAGCTCACCATGGGACGGGAACACTGAAGCTTTCTTT
>TRBJ2-3|-|-|TRBV4-3
CASSQDAPGTRADTQYF
TGCGCCAGCAGCCAAGATGCTCCCGGGACCCGGGCGGATACGCAGTATTTT
>TRBJ2-7|-|-|TRBV19
CASSIKAGSSYEQYF
TGTGCCAGTAGTATAAAGGCGGGGAGCTCCTACGAGCAGTACTTC
>TRBJ1-1|-|-|TRBV18
CASSGVNTEAFF
TGTGCCAGCTCAGGCGTGAACACTGAAGCTTTCTTT
>TRBJ2-7|-|-|TRBV5-6
CASSLNSYEQYF
TGTGCCAGCAGCTTAAACAGCTACGAGCAGTACTTC
>TRBJ1-2|few|-|TRBV10-1
CASFPVTGGYTF
TGCGCCAGCTTCCCGGTTACTGGTGGCTACACCTTC
>TRBJ1-1|-|-|TRBV4-1
CASSPKGAGRDTEAFF
TGCGCCAGCAGCCCTAAAGGCGCAGGGAGGGACACTGAAGCTTTCTTT
>TRBJ2-5|-|-|TRBV10-3
CAISESGQGETQYF
TGTGCCATCAGTGAGTCGGGGCAGGGCGAGACCCAGTACTTC
>TRBJ2-7|-|-|TRBV7-2
CASSPDFSEQYF
TGTGCCAGCAGTCCGGACTTCTCCGAGCAGTACTTC
>TRBJ2-1|-|TRBD2|TRBV11-2
CASSLRTSGSEGFF
TGTGCCAGCAGCTTAAGGACTAGCGGTTCCGAGGGGTTCTTC
>TRBJ2-2|once|-|TRBV9
CASSVSPNTGELFF
TGTGCCAGCAGCGTTAGTCCGAACACCGGGGAGCTGTTTTTT
>TRBJ2-2|-|-|TRBV6-6
CAKQLGQGAGELFF
TGTGCCAAACAACTAGGGCAGGGCGCCGGGGAGCTGTTTTTT
>TRBJ1-2|-|TRBD1|TRBV2
CASSPDRERIGYTF
TGTGCCAGCAGTCCGGACAGGGAGAGGATAGGCTACACCTTC
>TRBJ1-2|-|TRBD1|TRBV19
CASSTDRGLGYTF
TGTGCCAGTAGTACAGACAGGGGGCTTGGCTACACCTTC
>TRBJ2-3|-|TRBD2|TRBV6-1
CASSERRLAGTDTQYF
TGTGCCAGCAGTGAAAGGCGACTAGCGGGGACCGATACGCAGTATTTT
>TRBJ2-7|once|-|TRBV11-2
CASSLRGPSGDEQYF
TGTGCCAGCAGCTTGAGAGGTCCGTCGGGGGACGAGCAGTACTTC
>TRBJ1-1|once|TRBD1|TRBV6-1
CASSESTGTGLSAFF
TGTGCCAGCAGTGAATCGACCGGGACAGGGCTGTCTGCTTTCTTT
>TRBJ2-5|-|-|TRBV7-9
CASSWGVETQYF
TGTGCCAGCAGCTGGGGGGTGGAGACCCAGTACTTC
>TRBJ2-2|once|-|TRBV12-5
CASGLVPPGELFF
TGTGCTAGTGGTTTGGTTCCGCCCGGGGAGCTGTTTTTT
>TRBJ2-1|-|TRBD1|TRBV7-3
CASSTGTGKYNEQFF
TGTGCCAGCAGCACCGGGACAGGAAAATACAATGAGCAGTTCTTC
>TRBJ1-3|-|-|TRBV25-1
CASSNSGNTIYF
TGTGCCAGCAGTAACTCTGGAAACACCATATATTTT
>TRBJ1-6|-|-|TRBV5-4
CASSLAGASYNSPLHF
TGTGCCAGCAGCTTGGCAGGGGCCTCCTATAATTCACCCCTCCACTTT
>TRBJ2-3|-|TRBD2|TRBV27
CASSLGLAGELDTQYF
TGTGCCAGCAGTTTAGGACTAGCGGGGGAGCTAGATACGCAGTATTTT
>TRBJ2-7|-|TRBD2|TRBV7-8
CASSLWEETSGRIREYEQYF
TGTGCCAGCAGCTTATGGGAGGAGACTAGCGGGAGGATAAGGGAATACGAGCAGTACTTC
>TRBJ2-6|-|TRBD1|TRBV11-2
CASSLTGAGANVLTF
TGTGCCAGCAGCTTAACAGGGGCCGGGGCCAACGTCCTGACTTTC
>TRBJ2-7|-|-|TRBV29-1
CSVELGAQEQYF
TGCAGCGTTGAGTTGGGGGCGCAGGAGCAGTACTTC